Below are 8 T cell receptor beta chains sequenced from a single sample in a study of vaccination effects on CD4 cells after COVID-19. Antigens for these TCRs are unknown. Sequencing followed a ViraFEST assay step that expanded antigen-specific CD4+ T cells with viral peptide pools. When more than 9 days of culture had elapsed, CD4+ T cells were isolated. The infection with SARS-CoV-2 (confirmed by PCR) occurred in this person between March and December 2020. Method: immunoSEQ multiplex PCR; TCRdb's copy keeps in-frame clones and lacks some. The sample lists approximately 40,000 clones; around 78% were seen once. Sequencing used CD4+ T cells from PBMCs cultured with a peptide pool, obtained before COVID-19 vaccination. The receptors here all came from a human donor who had a prior SARS-CoV-2 infection.

This clone was counted at least ten times. This chain uses TRBV4-1 with TRBJ1-6; D gene unclear. The V and J ends lost 0 bases and 8 bases respectively, with 14 bases between them. Germline V gives CDR1 MGHRA, CDR2 YSYEKL. This CDR3 contains 16 residues. In DNA form, the CDR3 reads TGCGCCAGCAGCCAAGATCTGGCAGATTCTTATTCACCCCTCCACTTT. Protein product: CASSQDLADSYSPLHF.

V is TRBV7-2 and J is TRBJ1-2, with a tentative D call TRBD1 (5 bases). Trimming removed 0 bases at V and 7 bases at J, with 12 bases between. Germline CDR1 and CDR2: SGHTA and FQGNSA. The CDR3 is 14 residues long. CDR3 sequence: CASSLAWGEGGYTF. The CDR3 DNA follows: TGTGCCAGCAGCTTAGCGTGGGGGGAAGGTGGCTACACCTTC. Using reference TRBV7-2 and TRBJ1-2 for the parts outside the CDR3, the full variable domain is GAGVSQSPSNKVTEKGKDVELRCDPISGHTALYWYRQSLGQGLEFLIYFQGNSAPDKSGLPSDRFSAERTGGSVSTLTIQRTQQEDSAVYLCASSLAWGEGGYTFGSGTRLTVV.

The chain couples TRBV19 to TRBJ1-5; 9 bases match TRBD1. V dropped 6 bases and J dropped 5; count of bases not matched to a gene: 8. The CDR3 runs 15 residues. Germline CDR1 reads LNHDA; CDR2 reads SQIVND (reference sequence). This CDR3 reads CASREGTGPYQPQHF. In DNA form, the CDR3 reads TGTGCCAGTAGGGAAGGGACAGGGCCTTATCAGCCCCAGCATTTT.

This chain joins TRBV18 and TRBJ1-1; perhaps TRBD1 as D (5 bases). The V and J ends lost 6 bases and 1 base respectively, with 12 bases between them. The CDR3 consists of 14 residues. Germline V gene sequence: CDR1 KGHSH, CDR2 LQKENI. This CDR3 is CASSKDTWNTEAFF. CDR3 DNA: TGTGCCAGCTCCAAGGACACCTGGAACACTGAAGCTTTCTTT.

The gene calls are TRBV24-1 and TRBJ2-1; unclear D gene. From germline, CDR1 is KGHDR and CDR2 SFDVKD. V lost 7 bases and J lost 3, with 9 bases in between. This CDR3 region has 13 residues. For the CDR3, the DNA is TGTGCCACCAGCCGCAGTAACTACAATGAGCAGTTCTTC. As protein: CATSRSNYNEQFF.

This chain joins TRBV19 and TRBJ2-5; D is ambiguous. The germline CDR1 and CDR2 sequences are LNHDA and SQIVND (reference sequence). The V and J ends lost 5 bases and 4 bases respectively, with 5 bases between them. The length of the CDR3 is 11 residues. Here the CDR3 reads CASSAGETQYF. CDR3 in DNA: TGTGCCAGTAGTGCCGGAGAGACCCAGTACTTC.

CDR3 DNA: TGTGCCAGCAGTGAAGCGCCGGTCTCCACAGATACGCAGTATTTT. Translating it yields CASSEAPVSTDTQYF. The chain has TRBV6-1 and TRBJ2-3; D call uncertain. The CDR3 loop spans 15 amino acids. CDR1 is MNHNS, CDR2 SASEGT, per germline. The ends were cut back, 0 bases at V and 2 bases at J, with 9 bases in the middle.

In this sample, this clone turned up a few times. The V call is TRBV11-2, the J call TRBJ1-6, with no clear D. V was clipped by 4 bases and J by 10 bases, with 11 bases between them. Germline-derived CDR1 and CDR2 are SGHAT and FQNNGV. The CDR3 extends over 13 amino acids. The CDR3 loop is CASSSSRESPLHF. DNA for the CDR3: TGTGCCAGCAGCTCCTCCCGAGAGTCACCCCTCCACTTT.